This T cell receptor (beta chain) is drawn from a study of T cells in Graves' hyperthyroidism and ophthalmopathy. This clonotype has ten or more counts. This CDR3 is built from 13 residues. CDR1 is MNHNY and CDR2 is SVGAGI in the germline V gene (reference sequence). Deletions cut 2 bases from V and 8 bases from J, with 12 bases between. Amplified TCR beta CDR3 regions derived from RNA transcripts. When the TCR CDR3 underwent first-round RT-PCR, the HTBI primer set was used. Via MiXCR, TCRdb re-called the multiplex PCR reads, giving one row per CDR3 protein. The sample holds about 480,000 distinct CDR3 sequences; approximately 14% are singletons and the top ten take about a sixth.

The chain carries TRBV6-6 and TRBJ1-2, with D hard to call. The sequence derives from a woman aged 18-30 years with Graves' hyperthyroidism. The sequenced material came from blood. The CDR3 DNA reads as TGTGCCAGCAGTTACAAGCCAGCGCTAGGCTACACCTTC. Protein sequence: CASSYKPALGYTF.